This TCR beta chain was found in a study of blood T cell repertoires in COVID-19. The wider study: Samples of COVID-19 (acute and convalescent) were obtained from the United States, Italy and Spain.

TCRdb's table, derived via immunoSEQ multiplex PCR, lists solely in-frame clones and lacks some. The sample carries 150,000 to 200,000 clones, just under 85% recorded once. Sample: peripheral blood. This clonotype was sampled from a woman of 80 years or more with acute or convalescent COVID-19.

CDR3 nucleotides: TGTGCCAGTAGCAGGCCCTGGACAGGGCTCGACGAGCAGTACTTC. Amino acids: CASSRPWTGLDEQYF. J is TRBJ2-7 and V is TRBV19; the match to TRBD1 covers 8 bases. Germline values: CDR1 LNHDA, CDR2 SQIVND (reference sequence). V lost 6 bases and J lost 5; bases outside the gene matches: 12. The CDR3 is made up of 15 amino acids. The full variable domain, its missing parts supplied by reference TRBV19 and TRBJ2-7, is DGGITQSPKYLFRKEGQNVTLSCEQNLNHDAMYWYRQDPGQGLRLIYYSQIVNDFQKGDIAEGYSVSREKKESFPLTVTSAQKNPTAFYLCASSRPWTGLDEQYFGPGTRLTVT.